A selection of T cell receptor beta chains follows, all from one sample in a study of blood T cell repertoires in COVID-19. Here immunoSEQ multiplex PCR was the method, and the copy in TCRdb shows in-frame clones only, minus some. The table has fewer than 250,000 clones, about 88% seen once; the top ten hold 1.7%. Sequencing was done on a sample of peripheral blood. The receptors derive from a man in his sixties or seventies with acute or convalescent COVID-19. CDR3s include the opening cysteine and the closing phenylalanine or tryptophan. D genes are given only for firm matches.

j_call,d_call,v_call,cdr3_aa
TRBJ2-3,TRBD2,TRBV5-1,CASKTSGGSTDTQYF
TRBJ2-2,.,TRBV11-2,CASSLDSKGPGELFF
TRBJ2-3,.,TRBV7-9,CASSRGSLDTQYF
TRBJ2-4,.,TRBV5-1,CASSLRADTKNIQYF
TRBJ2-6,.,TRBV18,CASSPSKEGSGANVLTF
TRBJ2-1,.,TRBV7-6,CASSLGGEQFF
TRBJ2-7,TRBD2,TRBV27,CASRKGTSGPLYEQYF
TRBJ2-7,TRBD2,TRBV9,CASSVGATSGTYEQYF
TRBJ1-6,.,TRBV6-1,CASSEFFREGIVNSPLHF
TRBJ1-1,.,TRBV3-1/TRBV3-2,CASSAFDRQNTEAFF
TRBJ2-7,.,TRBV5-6,CASTSGQTVPPYF
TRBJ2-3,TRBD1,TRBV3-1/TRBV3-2,CASSHSDRGGTDTQYF
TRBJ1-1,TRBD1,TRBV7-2,CASRTRDRGTEAFF
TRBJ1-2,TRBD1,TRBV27,CASRRTGNYGYTF
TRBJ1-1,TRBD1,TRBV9,CASRNNRGEAFF